This TCR beta chain appears in the sequencing data of a study of OX40 agonist ivuxolimab in advanced cancers. About the full investigation: Ivuxolimab was a fully human IgG2 agonistic monoclonal antibody targeting the costimulatory receptor OX40 (CD134). Intravenous ivuxolimab was administered to patients every 2 weeks at six dose levels: 0.01, 0.1, 0.3, 1.5, 3 and 10 mg/kg. Of the 50 to 55 patients in dose escalation, 19 had hepatocellular carcinoma, about 15 had melanoma, 9 had renal cell carcinoma and 9 had head and neck cancer. In the dose-escalation cohort, 75% to 85% of patients were male, and the mean age was roughly 60 years with a range of roughly 23 to 79. Patients were allowed to have had prior anti-PD-1, anti-PD-L1 or anti-CTLA-4 therapy, and around 37% of the dose-escalation patients had previously received checkpoint inhibitors. Partial responses were achieved by three dose-escalation patients, of whom one had hepatocellular carcinoma and two had cutaneous melanoma. Peripheral TCRbeta sequencing was intended to test whether TCR sequence diversity was altered and clonal T-cell expansion was caused by ivuxolimab. The paper describes the monotherapy dose-escalation part (N = 52 patients) of the phase I trial of ivuxolimab.

Turning to this clone: Its antigen target is currently unknown. Base qualities are not at hand, and no much larger clone is one base apart.

The trial excluded patients who had a history of autoimmune disease or who were on systemic immunosuppression. Peripheral blood for TCR sequencing was collected from all dose cohorts at baseline, on cycle 4 day 1, and on cycle 7 day 1. Samples were obtained from an open-label, multicenter, first-in-human phase I dose-escalation trial of ivuxolimab. Adults with locally advanced or metastatic head and neck squamous cell, hepatocellular, melanoma or renal cell carcinoma were enrolled in the trial. Before TCR sequencing, CD4+ T cells and CD8+ T cells were sorted from peripheral blood as separate populations. For sequencing of the TCRbeta CDR3 region, genomic DNA was extracted from the sorted cells. The immunoSEQ Assay was used for sequencing of TCRbeta CDR3 regions. TCRdb obtained this table from immuneACCESS and retained in-frame rearrangements with V and J assigned. These tables miss some clones; where compared with another copy, unresolved V genes account for less than half of the shortfall, and the remainder is unexplained. The sample has about 30,000 clones on record, about 93% of them singletons. The ten largest clones capture more than 4.5% of the sample.

Results the study describes overall, beyond this receptor: Clonal expansion of both CD4+ and CD8+ blood T cells was observed from baseline to week 6 at doses 0.1 to 3.0 mg/kg. After ivuxolimab, more expanded clones were found on average in CD8+ T cells than in CD4+ T cells. Antigen specificity was not determined for the clonally expanded peripheral T cells. Low levels of normalized T-cell clonal expansion were also seen in some patients who did not respond. In the 0.1-3.0 mg/kg groups, partial responders were among the patients with the lowest normalized peripheral clonal expansion, particularly in CD8+ T cells.

Deletion took 2 bases off V and 0 bases off J, with a span of 9 bases between the germline ends. CDR1 and CDR2 are read off the germline V gene as KGHSH and LQKENI. The CDR3 holds 15 amino acids from the cysteine to the phenylalanine. This entry keeps only the CDR3 DNA: 45 bases, framed from base 1. This receptor was obtained from an adult with an advanced solid tumor such as melanoma, head and neck, liver or kidney cancer. The sequencing here drew on CD4+ or CD8+ T cells sorted from blood, taken in a trial of the OX40 agonist ivuxolimab. The chain links TRBV18 with TRBJ2-3; tentative D gene TRBD1, with 5 bases matching. The DNA reads TGTGCCAGCTCACCAACAGGCCTCAGCACAGATACGCAGTATTTT. The translation is CASSPTGLSTDTQYF.